This T cell receptor (beta chain) is drawn from a study of cytomegalovirus exposure and HLA in healthy donors. Whole-study results and caveats: Specific recognition of CMV antigens was confirmed in vitro for three chains (all CMV-associated). In presence/absence analyses, roughly uniform sequencing depth across donors was assumed. In an earlier analysis, most TCR beta V segments were productive about 87% or about 30% of the time. Using a false discovery rate of 0.05, a later analysis showed that approximately 17,000 TCR beta sequences were associated with HLA alleles.

A word on this clone: Its antigen remains unidentified.

V lost 5 bases to trimming and J lost 8 bases, with 15 bases between them. From germline, CDR1 is SGHTA and CDR2 FQGNSA. CDR3 length: 13 amino acids. PCR primers comprised 60 Vbeta and 13 Jbeta primers. TCRdb keeps only in-frame clones here, not all; method: immunoSEQ multiplex PCR. Of about 150,000 clones detected, roughly 8.8% appear once; the ten largest clones hold roughly 6.4%. The V and J genes are TRBV7-2 and TRBJ2-5, with D unclear. This clonotype originated in a woman aged 35 to 49 in good health and CMV-seropositive. Specimen: PBMCs. CDR3 residues: CASSPGPLVTQYF. The DNA for the CDR3 is TGTGCCAGCAGCCCAGGTCCTTTAGTAACCCAGTACTTC.